These 6 T cell receptor beta chains were sequenced from one sample in a study of T cells in Graves' hyperthyroidism and ophthalmopathy (dated by TCRdb to about 2019). Libraries were made using multiplex PCR. Sequencer: Illumina HiSeq 2000. Amplification of TCR beta CDR3 regions was carried out from RNA transcripts. For the first round of RT-PCR on the TCR CDR3, the HTBI primer set was used together with the Qiagen OneStep RT-PCR kit. TCRdb trimmed public reads at Q25 via fastp, called clones via MiXCR and kept in-frame beta chains. Rows matching on CDR3 protein sequence are summarized as one entry with the most common DNA and genes. The sample includes nearly 110,000 distinct CDR3 sequences, with about 15% observed a single time. The top ten clones comprise under 45% of the sample. Sequences were obtained from blood. These receptors were obtained from a woman in her fifties or sixties with Graves' hyperthyroidism.

The V gene is TRBV7-8, the J gene TRBJ1-2; D gene ambiguous. Trimming took 1 base from V and 2 from J, leaving 11 bases between them. CDR1 and CDR2 (germline): SGHVS, FQNEAQ. The CDR3 has 15 amino acids. The CDR3 protein is CASSLGQQTNYGYTF. CDR3 sequence (DNA): TGTGCCAGCAGCTTAGGTCAACAGACAAACTATGGCTACACCTTC.

This clonotype was detected many times. CDR3 DNA: TGTGCCAGCAGCCCTGCTGGTAGCACTGAAGCTTTCTTT. Amino acid sequence: CASSPAGSTEAFF. The chain couples TRBV7-3 to TRBJ1-1; no firm D call. Germline V gives CDR1 SGHTA, CDR2 FQGTGA. With 5 bases removed from V and 4 bases from J, the gap between germline ends came to 11 bases. The CDR3 covers 13 residues.

This clonotype has a count of ten or more. V is TRBV12-3 or TRBV12-4 and J is TRBJ2-7, with D perhaps being TRBD1 or TRBD2 (5 bases each). Trimming removed 8 bases from V and 0 bases from J, with 17 bases in between. There are 15 residues in the CDR3. CDR3 sequence: CASQPRDVSSYEQYV. CDR3 bases: TGTGCCAGCCAACCCCGGGACGTCAGCTCCTACGAGCAGTACGTC.

The chain combines TRBV5-6 with TRBJ2-7; 7 bases fit TRBD1. Germline V gene lookup returns CDR1 SGHDT and CDR2 YYEEEE. CDR3 length: 14 amino acids. The trim removed 4 bases at V and 6 bases at J, leaving 10 bases unmatched. The CDR3 bases are TGTGCCAGCAGCCGGATCGACAGGGCTGGCGAGCAGTACGTC. As protein: CASSRIDRAGEQYV.

This chain joins TRBV7-9 and TRBJ1-2; 9 bases line up with TRBD1. Trimming removed 4 bases from V and 8 bases from J; junction bases left unmatched: 5. CDR3 length: 13 amino acids. Germline V gene sequence: CDR1 SEHNR, CDR2 FQNEAQ (reference sequence). The DNA for the CDR3 is TGTGCCAGCAGCTCACAGGGGGCGCCCGGCTACACCTTC. This translates into CASSSQGAPGYTF.

This clonotype was found many times. The rearrangement joins TRBV10-3 to TRBJ2-3; 9 nucleotides line up with TRBD1. CDR1 ENHRY and CDR2 SYGVKD come from the germline V gene. V lost 4 bases, J lost 3 bases, and 5 bases stayed unmatched. This CDR3 has 15 residues. CDR3 DNA: TGTGCCATCAGTGTTGGGACAGGGATGACAGATACGCAGTATTTT. It is translated as CAISVGTGMTDTQYF.